This TCR beta chain was identified during a study of blood T cell repertoires in COVID-19. The wider study: Sources were T cells, B-cell-depleted T cells, or PBMCs; the material itself was cDNA or gDNA.

Germline CDR1 SEHNR, CDR2 FQNEAQ (reference sequence). The CDR3 contains 14 residues. The V end lost 6 bases, the J end lost 1 base, and 10 bases lay between the germline ends. Authors' data handling: Amplification of reference gene primers was used by the study to estimate nucleated cell counts. TCRdb's copy holds only in-frame clones and misses some; the assay was immunoSEQ multiplex PCR. V and J calls plus clone size are reproduced from that table; the DNA served to infer D and trimming. The sample consists of 150,000 to 200,000 clones, around nine tenths of them appearing once. The receptor was derived from a man in his 60s with active or convalescent COVID-19. Sequenced material: peripheral blood. The chain has TRBV7-9 and TRBJ2-1, with D perhaps matching TRBD2 (5 bases). Written as DNA, the CDR3 is TGTGCCAGCAGGGCCCGGGAATCCTACAATGAGCAGTTCTTC. Translated, it gives CASRARESYNEQFF.